The 25 T cell receptor beta chains below were found in one sample sequenced in a study of blood T cell repertoires in COVID-19. Sequencing was performed with immunoSEQ multiplex PCR; in TCRdb, only in-frame clones are kept and a portion is missing. The table has hundreds of thousands of clones, 60% to 75% seen once. Sequencing was carried out using peripheral blood. These receptors were obtained from a woman older than 75 with acute or convalescent COVID-19.

The gene calls are TRBV3-1 (or the pseudogene TRBV3-2) and TRBJ2-5; TRBD2 matches at 14 bases. There are 17 residues in the CDR3. V trimming: 1 base; J trimming: 4 bases; junction bases outside the gene matches: 5. CDR1 and CDR2 from the germline V gene are LGHDT and YNNKEL (reference sequence). CDR3 DNA sequence: TGTGCCAGCAGCCAAGGACTAGCGGGGGGGCTTCCAGAGACCCAGTACTTC. It codes for CASSQGLAGGLPETQYF.

The chain recombines TRBV11-2 with TRBJ1-3; D unclear. Germline values: CDR1 SGHAT, CDR2 FQNNGV. Trimming took 0 bases from V and 4 from J, leaving 7 bases between them. CDR3 length: 14 residues. CDR3 sequence: CASSLDRAGNTIYF. CDR3 in DNA: TGTGCCAGCAGCTTAGATCGAGCAGGAAACACCATATATTTT.

This clone appeared many times. V usage is TRBV18 and J usage is TRBJ2-5; D may be TRBD1 (6 bases). The CDR3 has 15 residues. Germline CDR1 and CDR2: KGHSH and LQKENI. V lost 2 bases to trimming and J lost 5 bases, with 15 bases between them. CDR3 in amino acids: CASSPMAGAEETQYF. CDR3 bases: TGTGCCAGCTCACCAATGGCAGGGGCGGAGGAGACCCAGTACTTC.

This clone has a count of ten or more. The chain couples TRBV6-5 to TRBJ2-1, with 7 bases lining up with TRBD2. V gave up 6 bases and J gave up 4 bases; unmatched junction bases: 6. The CDR3 has 14 amino acids. The germline gives CDR1 MNHEY, CDR2 SVGAGI. The CDR3 sequence is CASRGERGYNEQFF. The CDR3 region has the DNA TGTGCCAGCAGGGGAGAGCGGGGATACAATGAGCAGTTCTTC.

The rearrangement uses TRBV29-1 and TRBJ2-3; 13 bases are shared with TRBD2. Trimming took 4 bases from V and 12 from J; bases not matched to a gene: 10. Germline assignment: CDR1 SQVTM and CDR2 ANQGSEA. The CDR3 runs 14 residues. The CDR3 DNA is TGCAGCGTTGGCAATTCCGGGACTAGCGGGAAACAGTATTTT. Translated, it gives CSVGNSGTSGKQYF.

The J gene is TRBJ1-1, the V gene TRBV19, with a weak D call TRBD1 (5 bases). V dropped 7 bases and J dropped 7 bases, with 10 bases sitting between them. This CDR3 contains 11 residues. Looked up from germline, CDR1 is LNHDA and CDR2 is SQIVND (reference sequence). The CDR3 here is CASTRVGEAFF. CDR3 DNA sequence: TGTGCCAGTACCAGGGTTGGTGAAGCTTTCTTT.

This clone turned up a few times. The chain is built from TRBV6-5 and TRBJ2-7; 8 nucleotides agree with TRBD2. The germline V gene encodes CDR1 MNHEY and CDR2 SVGAGI. There are 15 residues in the CDR3. Germline trimming cut 2 bases from V and 5 bases from J; bases unmatched to any gene: 8. The CDR3 sequence is CASSYGSGSVDEQYF. As DNA, the CDR3 is TGTGCCAGCAGTTACGGAAGCGGGAGTGTCGACGAGCAGTACTTC.

The rearrangement uses TRBV6-5 and TRBJ1-1; possibly TRBD1 for D (5 bases). Germline V gene sequence: CDR1 MNHEY, CDR2 SVGAGI. CDR3 length equals 13 residues. V lost 6 bases and J 4 bases, leaving 12 bases between the germline ends. The DNA of the CDR3 is TGTGCCAGCAGGCCTCAGGGAAGCACTGAAGCTTTCTTT. This translates into CASRPQGSTEAFF.

The chain is built from TRBV6-6 and TRBJ1-6, with D tentatively TRBD1 (6 bases). The CDR3 has 13 amino acids. V lost 7 bases to trimming and J lost 9 bases, with 13 bases between them. Germline V gene lookup returns CDR1 MNHNY and CDR2 SVGAGI (reference sequence). This CDR3 reads CASNGQFGSPLHF. CDR3 DNA sequence: TGTGCCAGCAACGGACAGTTCGGTTCACCCCTCCACTTT.

The CDR3 protein is CASSGTPSYGYTF. The CDR3 region has the DNA TGTGCCAGCAGCGGGACACCTAGCTATGGCTACACCTTC. This chain joins TRBV2 and TRBJ1-2, with a possible D match to TRBD1 (6 bases). Per germline, CDR1 SNHLY and CDR2 FYNNEI. This CDR3 spans 13 amino acids. V dropped 6 bases and J dropped 4 bases, with 12 bases sitting between them.

The rearrangement uses TRBV4-2 and TRBJ2-6, with 8 bases lining up with TRBD2. The CDR3 spans 16 residues. V gave up 0 bases and J gave up 2 bases; unmatched junction bases: 0. Germline V gene data show CDR1 as LGHNA and CDR2 as YNFKEQ. CDR3 loop: CASSQDGGAGANVLTF. Here the CDR3 DNA reads TGTGCCAGCAGCCAAGACGGGGGGGCTGGGGCCAACGTCCTGACTTTC.

DNA of the CDR3: TGCGCCAGCAGTCCCTCCTTTTCCGGGACAATGGGCGAGCAGTACTTC. Protein: CASSPSFSGTMGEQYF. This chain uses TRBV23-1 with TRBJ2-7; TRBD1 is a possible D gene (6 bases). TRBV23-1 is designated an ORF whose function remains uncertain. CDR3 length: 16 amino acids. Trimming removed 4 bases from V and 6 bases from J, with 22 bases in between.

The J gene is TRBJ1-3, the V gene TRBV19; no firm D call. Germline CDR1 reads LNHDA; CDR2 reads SQIVND (reference sequence). V lost 7 bases to trimming and J lost 3 bases, with 19 bases between them. This CDR3 has 16 amino acids. CDR3 coding DNA: TGTGCCAGTACCGCCCCAGGATTCAGCTATGGAAACACCATATATTTT. Amino acids: CASTAPGFSYGNTIYF.

The chain couples TRBV5-1 to TRBJ2-4, with 12 bases that match TRBD1. CDR1 and CDR2 from the germline V gene are SGHRS and YFSETQ. J was trimmed by 7 bases and V by 4 bases; bases with no gene match: 9. This CDR3 has 16 amino acids. Here the CDR3 DNA reads TGCGCCAGCAGCCCAGGGACAGGGGGCTTTAGGAACATTCAGTACTTC. Amino acids: CASSPGTGGFRNIQYF.

The chain couples TRBV7-2 to TRBJ2-2, with a tentative D call TRBD2 (6 bases). This CDR3 has 15 amino acids. The germline gives CDR1 SGHTA, CDR2 FQGNSA. V shed 5 bases and J shed 2 bases, with 12 bases lying between them. CDR3 protein: CASSPWAGNTGELFF. DNA for the CDR3: TGTGCCAGCAGCCCATGGGCGGGAAACACCGGGGAGCTGTTTTTT.

This clone was detected a few times. V gene TRBV19 combines with J gene TRBJ2-3, with 8 bases matching TRBD2. Germline trimming cut 7 bases from V and 6 bases from J; bases unmatched to any gene: 9. Per germline, CDR1 LNHDA and CDR2 SQIVND (reference sequence). The CDR3 length is 14 residues. The CDR3 is CASKVDRGGDTQYF. As DNA, the CDR3 is TGTGCCAGTAAGGTGGACCGGGGGGGGGATACGCAGTATTTT.

The chain links TRBV4-3 to TRBJ1-6; tentatively, D is TRBD1 (5 bases). Per the germline V gene, CDR1 is LGHNA and CDR2 is YSLEER. The CDR3 covers 15 residues. V was shortened by 4 bases and J by 9 bases, with 16 bases between the two germline ends. The DNA of the CDR3 is TGCGCCAGCAGCCCCCACCGGGCGGGGCTTTCACCCCTCCACTTT. Translation gives CASSPHRAGLSPLHF.

This sequence joins TRBV3-1 (or the pseudogene TRBV3-2) and TRBJ2-6, with D uncertain. Germline lookup yields CDR1 LGHDT and CDR2 YNNKEL (reference sequence). The CDR3 is 13 amino acids. Trimming cost V 4 bases and J 1 base, with 2 bases left between them. The DNA of the CDR3 is TGTGCCAGCAGCCCGTCTGGGGCCAACGTCCTGACTTTC. Protein product: CASSPSGANVLTF.

This clone was seen more than once but under ten times. The chain joins TRBV25-1 to TRBJ1-4; 8 nucleotides align to TRBD1. CDR3 size: 17 residues. Germline V gene sequence: CDR1 MGHDK, CDR2 SYGVNS. V was pared by 6 bases and J by 2 bases, with 11 bases of the junction left unmatched. The CDR3 region is CASSARGPRSTNEKLFF. CDR3 sequence (DNA): TGTGCCAGCAGCGCCAGGGGGCCTCGGAGCACTAATGAAAAACTGTTTTTT.

This clone was found a few times. This chain uses TRBV3-1 (or the pseudogene TRBV3-2) with TRBJ1-2; D is unresolved. Germline-derived CDR1 and CDR2 are LGHDT and YNNKEL (reference sequence). Deletions cut 0 bases from V and 0 bases from J, with 8 bases between. The CDR3 is 15 residues long. The CDR3 loop reads CASSQDRGANYGYTF. The CDR3 coding sequence is TGTGCCAGCAGCCAAGATCGCGGAGCTAACTATGGCTACACCTTC.

This clone was observed many times. The chain joins TRBV18 to TRBJ1-2; D might be TRBD1 (5 bases). Trimming removed 3 bases at V and 8 bases at J, with 16 bases between. Germline CDR1 and CDR2: KGHSH and LQKENI. The CDR3 is 14 residues long. The CDR3 DNA reads TGTGCCAGCTCACCGGTGCAAGGGGCAGAAGGCTACACCTTC. Translating it yields CASSPVQGAEGYTF.

V gene TRBV10-3 combines with J gene TRBJ1-1; 9 bases line up with TRBD1. The CDR3 loop spans 14 amino acids. V trimming: 7 bases; J trimming: 6 bases; junction bases outside the gene matches: 9. Germline CDR1 ENHRY, CDR2 SYGVKD. CDR3 coding DNA: TGTGCCATCAAAATGACAGGGGGGACGGCTGAAGCTTTCTTT. Its protein is CAIKMTGGTAEAFF.

This clone is deemed medium-sized (0.01 to 0.1%). This sequence joins TRBV18 and TRBJ1-2; TRBD1 matches at 9 bases. Germline V lookup: CDR1 KGHSH, CDR2 LQKENI. The CDR3 has 16 residues. With 0 bases clipped from V and 5 bases from J, the junction kept 7 bases outside the gene matches. The CDR3 bases are TGTGCCAGCTCACCACCGGGGACAGGGAGTCATTATGGCTACACCTTC. Amino acid sequence: CASSPPGTGSHYGYTF.

The chain couples TRBV6-5 to TRBJ1-2; 7 positions agree with TRBD1. This CDR3 is built from 14 residues. Germline loops: CDR1 MNHEY, CDR2 SVGAGI. V lost 2 bases and J lost 4; bases outside the gene matches: 4. This CDR3 is CASSYQQGSYGYTF. The CDR3 DNA reads as TGTGCCAGCAGTTACCAACAGGGGTCCTATGGCTACACCTTC.

V gene TRBV12-5 combines with J gene TRBJ2-7; TRBD2 matches at 16 bases. With 3 bases clipped from V and 5 bases from J, the junction kept 13 bases outside the gene matches. This CDR3 spans 19 amino acids. Germline V gene sequence: CDR1 LGHNT, CDR2 FRNRAP. DNA for the CDR3: TGTGCTAGTGGTTTAGGCACCGGGACTAGCGGGGGGGCCGCCCACGAGCAGTACTTC. This translates into CASGLGTGTSGGAAHEQYF.